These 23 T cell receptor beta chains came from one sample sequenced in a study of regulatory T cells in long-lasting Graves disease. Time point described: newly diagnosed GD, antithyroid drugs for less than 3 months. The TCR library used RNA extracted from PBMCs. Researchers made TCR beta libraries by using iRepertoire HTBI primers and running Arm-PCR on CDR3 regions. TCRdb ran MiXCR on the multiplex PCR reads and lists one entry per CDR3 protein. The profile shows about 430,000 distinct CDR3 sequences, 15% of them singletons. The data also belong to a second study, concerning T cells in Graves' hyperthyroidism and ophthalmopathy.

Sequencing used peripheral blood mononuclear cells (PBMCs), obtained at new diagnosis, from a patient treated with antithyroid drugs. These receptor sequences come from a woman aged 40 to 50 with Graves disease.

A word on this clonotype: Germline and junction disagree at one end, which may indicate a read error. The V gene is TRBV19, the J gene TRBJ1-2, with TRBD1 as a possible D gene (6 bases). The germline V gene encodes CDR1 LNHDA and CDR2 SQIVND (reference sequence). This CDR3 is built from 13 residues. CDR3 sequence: CANRGDIRYGYTF. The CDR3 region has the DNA TGTGCCAATAGAGGGGACATCCGCTATGGCTACACTTTC. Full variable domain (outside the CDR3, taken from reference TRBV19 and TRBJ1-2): DGGITQSPKYLFRKEGQNVTLSCEQNLNHDAMYWYRQDPGQGLRLIYYSQIVNDFQKGDIAEGYSVSREKKESFPLTVTSAQKNPTAFYLCANRGDIRYGYTFGSGTRLTVV.

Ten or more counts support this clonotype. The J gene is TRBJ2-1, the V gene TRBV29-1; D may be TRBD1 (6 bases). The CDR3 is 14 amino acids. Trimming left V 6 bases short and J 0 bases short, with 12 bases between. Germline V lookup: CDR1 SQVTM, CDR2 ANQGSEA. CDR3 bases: TGCAGCGTGGGTCAGGGGAGCTCCTACAATGAGCAGTTCTTC. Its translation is CSVGQGSSYNEQFF.

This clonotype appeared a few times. DNA of the CDR3: TGCGCCAGCAGCCAAGACCCCGGGACGGAGTATTTAACCTACGAGCAGTACTTC. As protein: CASSQDPGTEYLTYEQYF. The V gene is TRBV4-1, the J gene TRBJ2-7, with D perhaps TRBD1 or TRBD2 (5 bases each). Germline loops: CDR1 MGHRA, CDR2 YSYEKL. The CDR3 is 18 amino acids. V lost 0 bases to trimming and J lost 2 bases, with 20 bases between them.

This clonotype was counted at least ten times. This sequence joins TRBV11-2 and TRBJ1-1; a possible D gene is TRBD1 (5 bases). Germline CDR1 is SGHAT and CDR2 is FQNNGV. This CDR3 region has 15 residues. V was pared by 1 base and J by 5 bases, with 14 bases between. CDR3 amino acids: CASSLVKGRGTEAFF. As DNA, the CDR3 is TGTGCCAGCAGCTTAGTAAAGGGCCGGGGGACTGAAGCTTTCTTT.

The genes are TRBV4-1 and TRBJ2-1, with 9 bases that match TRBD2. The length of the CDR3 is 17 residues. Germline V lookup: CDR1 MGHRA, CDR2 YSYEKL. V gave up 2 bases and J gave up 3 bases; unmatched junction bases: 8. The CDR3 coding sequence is TGCGCCAGCAGCCAATCCGGCACTAGCGGGTACTACAATGAGCAGTTCTTC. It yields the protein CASSQSGTSGYYNEQFF.

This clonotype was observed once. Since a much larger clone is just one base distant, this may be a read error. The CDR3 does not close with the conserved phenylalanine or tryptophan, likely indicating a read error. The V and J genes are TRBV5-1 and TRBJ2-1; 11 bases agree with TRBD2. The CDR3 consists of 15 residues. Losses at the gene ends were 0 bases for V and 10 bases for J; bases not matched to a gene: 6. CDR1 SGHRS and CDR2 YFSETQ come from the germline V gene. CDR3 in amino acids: CASSLALAGANEQFS. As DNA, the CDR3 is TGCGCCAGCAGCTTGGCACTAGCGGGAGCAAACGAGCAGTTCTCC.

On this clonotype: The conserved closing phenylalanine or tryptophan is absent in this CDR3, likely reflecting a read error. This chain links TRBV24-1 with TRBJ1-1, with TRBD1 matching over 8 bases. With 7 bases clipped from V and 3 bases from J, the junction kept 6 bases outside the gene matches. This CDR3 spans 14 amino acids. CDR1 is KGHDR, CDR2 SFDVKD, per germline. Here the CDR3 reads CATRDRAGDTEAFS. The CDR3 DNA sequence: TGTGCCACCAGGGACAGGGCCGGGGACACTGAAGCTTTCTCT.

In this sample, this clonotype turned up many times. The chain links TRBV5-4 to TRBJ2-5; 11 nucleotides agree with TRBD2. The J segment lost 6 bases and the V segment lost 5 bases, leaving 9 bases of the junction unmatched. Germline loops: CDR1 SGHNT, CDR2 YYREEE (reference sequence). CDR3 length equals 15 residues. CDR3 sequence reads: CASSFQTSGTQTQYF. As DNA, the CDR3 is TGTGCCAGCAGTTTTCAGACTAGCGGGACACAGACCCAGTACTTC.

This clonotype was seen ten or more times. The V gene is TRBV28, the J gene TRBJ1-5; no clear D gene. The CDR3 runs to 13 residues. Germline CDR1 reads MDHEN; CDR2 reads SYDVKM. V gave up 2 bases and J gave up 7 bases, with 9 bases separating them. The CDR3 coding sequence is TGTGCCAGCAGTTTAGAGGTGGGCCAGCCCCAGCATTTT. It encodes CASSLEVGQPQHF.

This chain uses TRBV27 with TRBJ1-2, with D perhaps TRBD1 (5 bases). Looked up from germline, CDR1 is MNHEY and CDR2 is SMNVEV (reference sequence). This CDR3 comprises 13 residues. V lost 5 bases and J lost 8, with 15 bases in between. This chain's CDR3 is CASSPRRGGGYTF. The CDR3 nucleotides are TGTGCCAGCAGTCCTCGGAGGGGCGGGGGCTACACCTTC.

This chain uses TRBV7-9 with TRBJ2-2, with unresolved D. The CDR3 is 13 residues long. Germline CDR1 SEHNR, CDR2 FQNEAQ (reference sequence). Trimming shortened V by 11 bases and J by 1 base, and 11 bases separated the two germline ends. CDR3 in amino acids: CAYPRRNTGELFF. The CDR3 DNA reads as TGTGCCTATCCCCGGAGGAACACCGGGGAGCTGTTTTTT.

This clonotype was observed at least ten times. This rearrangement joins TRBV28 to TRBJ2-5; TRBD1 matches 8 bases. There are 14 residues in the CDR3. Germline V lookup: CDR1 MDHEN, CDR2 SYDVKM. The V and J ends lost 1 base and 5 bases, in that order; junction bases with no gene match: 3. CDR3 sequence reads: CASSLLGQEETQYF. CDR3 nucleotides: TGTGCCAGCAGTTTATTGGGACAGGAGGAGACCCAGTACTTC.

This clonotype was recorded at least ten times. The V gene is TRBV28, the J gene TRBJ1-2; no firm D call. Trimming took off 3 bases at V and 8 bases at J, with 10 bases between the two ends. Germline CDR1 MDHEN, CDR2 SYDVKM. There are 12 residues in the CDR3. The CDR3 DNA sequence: TGTGCCAGCAGTTTGGCAGCAACGGGCTACACCTTC. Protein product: CASSLAATGYTF.

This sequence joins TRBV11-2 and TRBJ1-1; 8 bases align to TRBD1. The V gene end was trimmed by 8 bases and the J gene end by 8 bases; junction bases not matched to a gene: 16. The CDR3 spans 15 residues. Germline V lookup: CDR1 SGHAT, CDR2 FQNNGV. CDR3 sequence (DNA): TGTGCCAGCCAATCCGGGACAGGACTCGTTTTAGAAGCTTTCTTT. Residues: CASQSGTGLVLEAFF.

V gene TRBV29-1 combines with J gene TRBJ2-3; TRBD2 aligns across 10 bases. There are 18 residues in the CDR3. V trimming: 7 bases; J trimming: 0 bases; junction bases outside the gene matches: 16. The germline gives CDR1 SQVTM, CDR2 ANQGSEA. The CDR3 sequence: CSGNLVSSGSGSTDTQYF. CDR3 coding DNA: TGCAGCGGTAACCTGGTGTCTAGCGGGAGTGGTAGCACAGATACGCAGTATTTT.

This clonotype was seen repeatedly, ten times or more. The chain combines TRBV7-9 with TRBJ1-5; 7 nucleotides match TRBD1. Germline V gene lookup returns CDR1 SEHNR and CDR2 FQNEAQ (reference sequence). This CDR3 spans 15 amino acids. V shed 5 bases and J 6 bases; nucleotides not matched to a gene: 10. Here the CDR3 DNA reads TGTGCCAGCAGCCCCGAGGGACAGACAGCTCAGCCCCAGCATTTT. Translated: CASSPEGQTAQPQHF. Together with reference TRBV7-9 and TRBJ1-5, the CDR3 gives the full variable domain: DTGVSQNPRHKITKRGQNVTFRCDPISEHNRLYWYRQTLGQGPEFLTYFQNEAQLEKSRLLSDRFSAERPKGSFSTLEIQRTEQGDSAMYLCASSPEGQTAQPQHFGDGTRLSIL.

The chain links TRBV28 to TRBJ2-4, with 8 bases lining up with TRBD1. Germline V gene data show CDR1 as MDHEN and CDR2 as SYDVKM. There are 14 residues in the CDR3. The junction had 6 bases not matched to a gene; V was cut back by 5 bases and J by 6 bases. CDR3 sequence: CASSPQGGPNIQYF. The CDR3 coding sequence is TGTGCCAGCAGTCCACAGGGGGGCCCAAACATTCAGTACTTC. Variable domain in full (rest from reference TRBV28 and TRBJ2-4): DVKVTQSSRYLVKRTGEKVFLECVQDMDHENMFWYRQDPGLGLRLIYFSYDVKMKEKGDIPEGYSVSREKKERFSLILESASTNQTSMYLCASSPQGGPNIQYFGAGTRLSVL.

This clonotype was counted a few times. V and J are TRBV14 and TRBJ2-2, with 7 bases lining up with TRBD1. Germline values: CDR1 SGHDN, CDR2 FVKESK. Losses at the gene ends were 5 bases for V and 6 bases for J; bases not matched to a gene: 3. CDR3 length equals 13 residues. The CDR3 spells CASSYGQAGELFF. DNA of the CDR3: TGTGCCAGCAGCTACGGACAGGCCGGGGAGCTGTTTTTT.

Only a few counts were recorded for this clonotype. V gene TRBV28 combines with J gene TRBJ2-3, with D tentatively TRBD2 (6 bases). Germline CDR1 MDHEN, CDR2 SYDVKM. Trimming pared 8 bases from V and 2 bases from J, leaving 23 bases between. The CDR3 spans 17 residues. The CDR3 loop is CASHPAPGGGTTDTQYF. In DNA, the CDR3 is TGTGCCAGCCATCCTGCCCCCGGGGGAGGCACCACAGATACGCAGTATTTT.

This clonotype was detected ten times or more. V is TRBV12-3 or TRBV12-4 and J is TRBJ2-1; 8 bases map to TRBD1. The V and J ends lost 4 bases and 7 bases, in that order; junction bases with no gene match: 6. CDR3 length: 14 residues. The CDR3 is CASSSNRGKNEQFF. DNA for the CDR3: TGTGCCAGCAGTTCCAACAGGGGGAAGAATGAGCAGTTCTTC.

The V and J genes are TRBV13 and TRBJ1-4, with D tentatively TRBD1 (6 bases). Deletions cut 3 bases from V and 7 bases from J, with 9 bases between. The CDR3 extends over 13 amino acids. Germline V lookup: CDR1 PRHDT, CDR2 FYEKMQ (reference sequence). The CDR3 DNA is TGTGCCAGCAGCTTCAGGGGCTCTGAAAAACTGTTTTTT. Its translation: CASSFRGSEKLFF.

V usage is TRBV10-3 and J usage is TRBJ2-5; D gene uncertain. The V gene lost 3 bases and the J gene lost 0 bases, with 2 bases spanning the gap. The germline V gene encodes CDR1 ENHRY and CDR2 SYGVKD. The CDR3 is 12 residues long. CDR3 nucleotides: TGTGCCATCAGTGATAACCAAGAGACCCAGTACTTC. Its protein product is CAISDNQETQYF.

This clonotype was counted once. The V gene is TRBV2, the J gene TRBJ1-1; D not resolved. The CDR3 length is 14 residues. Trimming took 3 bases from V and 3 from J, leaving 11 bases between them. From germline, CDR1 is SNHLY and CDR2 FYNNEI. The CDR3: CASSDEGSDTEAFF. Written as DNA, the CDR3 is TGTGCCAGCAGTGATGAAGGGTCGGACACTGAAGCTTTCTTT. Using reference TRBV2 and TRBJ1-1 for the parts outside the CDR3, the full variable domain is EPEVTQTPSHQVTQMGQEVILRCVPISNHLYFYWYRQILGQKVEFLVSFYNNEISEKSEIFDDQFSVERPDGSNFTLKIRSTKLEDSAMYFCASSDEGSDTEAFFGQGTRLTVV.